Included here is one T cell receptor beta chain sequence, with context. This record comes from a study of blood T cell repertoires in COVID-19. In the study overall: Material from acute and convalescent COVID-19 was sourced from the United States, Italy and Spain. PBMCs, B-cell-depleted T cells, or T cells provided the cDNA or gDNA that made up the material.

Germline loops: CDR1 GTSNPN, CDR2 SVGIG (reference sequence). Losses at the gene ends were 8 bases for V and 6 bases for J; bases not matched to a gene: 14. The length of the CDR3 is 14 residues. In the original workflow: Quantification of nucleated cells was approximated via reference gene primer amplification. Method: immunoSEQ multiplex PCR; TCRdb's copy keeps in-frame clones and lacks some. For V, J and clone size, that table is used; D and trimming come from the DNA. The sample has 80,000 to 95,000 clones; around 84% are singletons. The J gene is TRBJ2-7, the V gene TRBV30; the match to TRBD1 covers 9 bases. Sequenced sample: peripheral blood. This TCR derives from a man older than 75 with acute or convalescent COVID-19. The CDR3 nucleotides read TGTGCCCTCAGCCCGGGACAGGGTTCCCTCGAGCAGTACTTC. This encodes CALSPGQGSLEQYF.